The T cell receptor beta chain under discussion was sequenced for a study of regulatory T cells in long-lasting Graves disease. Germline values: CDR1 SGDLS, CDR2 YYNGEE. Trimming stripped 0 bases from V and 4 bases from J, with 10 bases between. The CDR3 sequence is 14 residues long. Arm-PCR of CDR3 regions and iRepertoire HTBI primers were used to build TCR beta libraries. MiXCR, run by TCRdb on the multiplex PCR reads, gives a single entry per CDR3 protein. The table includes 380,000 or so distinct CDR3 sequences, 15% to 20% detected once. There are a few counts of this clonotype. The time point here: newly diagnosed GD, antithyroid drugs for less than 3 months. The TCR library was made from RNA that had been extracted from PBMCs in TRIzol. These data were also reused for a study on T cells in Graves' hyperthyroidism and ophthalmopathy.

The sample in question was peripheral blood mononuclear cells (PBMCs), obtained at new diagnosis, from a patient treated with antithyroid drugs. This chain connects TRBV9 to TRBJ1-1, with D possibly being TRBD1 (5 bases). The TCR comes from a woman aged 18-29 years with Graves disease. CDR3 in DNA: TGTGCCAGCAGCGTAGTCACGGGGCCCACTGAAGCTTTCTTT. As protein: CASSVVTGPTEAFF.